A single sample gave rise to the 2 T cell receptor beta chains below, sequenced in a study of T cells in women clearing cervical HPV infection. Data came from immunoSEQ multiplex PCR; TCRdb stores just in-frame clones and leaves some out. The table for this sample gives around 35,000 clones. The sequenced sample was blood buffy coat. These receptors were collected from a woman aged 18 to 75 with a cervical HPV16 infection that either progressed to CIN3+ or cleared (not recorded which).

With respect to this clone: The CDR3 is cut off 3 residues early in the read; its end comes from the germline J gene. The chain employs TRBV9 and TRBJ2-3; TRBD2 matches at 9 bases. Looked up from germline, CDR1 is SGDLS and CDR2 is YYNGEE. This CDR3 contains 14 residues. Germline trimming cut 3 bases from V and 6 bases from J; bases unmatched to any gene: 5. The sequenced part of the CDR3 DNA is TGTGCCAGCAGCGCTAGCGGGGTCGAGGATACG. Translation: CASSASGVEDT. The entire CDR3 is CASSASGVEDTQYF.

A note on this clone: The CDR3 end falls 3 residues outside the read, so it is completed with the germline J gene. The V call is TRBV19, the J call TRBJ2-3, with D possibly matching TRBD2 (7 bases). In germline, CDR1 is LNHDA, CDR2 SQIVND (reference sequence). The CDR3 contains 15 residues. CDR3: CASSIGGGDQETQYF. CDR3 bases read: TGTGCCAGTAGTATAGGAGGGGGGGATCAAGAGACG.